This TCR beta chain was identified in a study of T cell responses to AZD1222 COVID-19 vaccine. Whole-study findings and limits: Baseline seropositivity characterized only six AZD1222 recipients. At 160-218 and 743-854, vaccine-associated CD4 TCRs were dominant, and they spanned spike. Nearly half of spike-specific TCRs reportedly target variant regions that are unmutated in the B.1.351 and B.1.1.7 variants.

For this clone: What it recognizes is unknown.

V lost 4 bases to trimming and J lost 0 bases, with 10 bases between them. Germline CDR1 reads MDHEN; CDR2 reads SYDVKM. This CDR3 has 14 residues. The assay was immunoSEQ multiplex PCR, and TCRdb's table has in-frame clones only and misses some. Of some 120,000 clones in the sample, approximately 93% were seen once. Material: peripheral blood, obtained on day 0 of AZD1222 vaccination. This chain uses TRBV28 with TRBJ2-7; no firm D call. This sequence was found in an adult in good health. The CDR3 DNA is TGTGCCAGCAGTTCCACAGTGACCTCCTACGAGCAGTACTTC. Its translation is CASSSTVTSYEQYF.